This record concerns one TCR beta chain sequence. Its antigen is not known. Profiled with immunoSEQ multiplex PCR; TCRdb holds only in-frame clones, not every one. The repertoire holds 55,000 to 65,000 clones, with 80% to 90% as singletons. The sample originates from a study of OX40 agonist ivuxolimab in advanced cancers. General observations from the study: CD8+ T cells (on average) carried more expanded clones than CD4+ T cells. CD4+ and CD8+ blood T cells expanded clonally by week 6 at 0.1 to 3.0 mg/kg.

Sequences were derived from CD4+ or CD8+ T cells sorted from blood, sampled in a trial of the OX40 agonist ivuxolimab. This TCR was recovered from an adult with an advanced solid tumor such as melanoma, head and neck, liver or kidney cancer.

CDR3 protein: CASRGGRTNQETQYF. In DNA, the CDR3 is TGCGCCAGCCGCGGGGGACGCACGAACCAAGAGACCCAGTACTTC. V and J are TRBV5-1 and TRBJ2-5; 7 bases are a match to TRBD2. The CDR3 is made up of 15 amino acids. The V gene's germline CDR1 is SGHRS and CDR2 YFSETQ. V shed 7 bases, J shed 0 bases, and the junction held 9 bases outside the gene matches.